This T cell receptor (beta chain) is from a study of PD-1 blockade in classical Hodgkin lymphoma. Study-wide results and caveats: By C4D1, CD4+ diversity increased significantly, especially in complete responders. Initiation of nivolumab under 1 year after ASCT led to exclusion of patients. Underlying causes for the observed repertoire differences were not defined, possibly disease activity or prior therapy.

This CDR3 contains 15 residues. V was cut by 1 base and J by 2 bases, with 12 bases left in between. Germline CDR1 SGHTA, CDR2 FQGNSA. Every patient had relapsed following autologous stem cell transplantation, and cohorts differed in brentuximab vedotin exposure. Repertoires were generated with immunoSEQ multiplex PCR, while TCRdb's copy carries only in-frame clones and drops some. The profile covers 90,000 to 100,000 clones, with about four fifths appearing a single time and about 15% taken by the ten largest. Worth noting for this clone: What it recognizes is unknown.

This clonotype originated in a human donor with classical Hodgkin lymphoma. The chain carries TRBV7-2 and TRBJ2-7; no clear D. This specimen consisted of peripheral blood mononuclear cells (PBMCs), obtained before the second cycle of nivolumab. The CDR3 protein is CASSLEVSRAYEQYF. CDR3 in DNA: TGTGCCAGCAGCTTAGAAGTTAGCAGAGCCTACGAGCAGTACTTC.